This record concerns one T cell receptor beta chain sequence. CDR1 GTSNPN and CDR2 SVGIG come from the germline V gene (reference sequence). V gave up 0 bases and J gave up 2 bases, with 10 bases separating them. This CDR3 contains 14 residues. The PCR made use of 60 Vbeta and 13 Jbeta primers. Repertoires were generated with immunoSEQ multiplex PCR, while TCRdb's copy carries only in-frame clones and drops some. The data hold 70,000 to 95,000 clones, with around 77% observed a single time. The sample originates from a study of cytomegalovirus exposure and HLA in healthy donors. Sequencing used PBMCs. The receptor was isolated from a man aged 45-65 years in good health and CMV-seronegative. J is TRBJ1-2 and V is TRBV30; tentatively, D is TRBD1 (5 bases). The CDR3 reads CAWSVQKGNYGYTF. The CDR3 bases are TGTGCCTGGAGTGTACAGAAGGGGAACTATGGCTACACCTTC.